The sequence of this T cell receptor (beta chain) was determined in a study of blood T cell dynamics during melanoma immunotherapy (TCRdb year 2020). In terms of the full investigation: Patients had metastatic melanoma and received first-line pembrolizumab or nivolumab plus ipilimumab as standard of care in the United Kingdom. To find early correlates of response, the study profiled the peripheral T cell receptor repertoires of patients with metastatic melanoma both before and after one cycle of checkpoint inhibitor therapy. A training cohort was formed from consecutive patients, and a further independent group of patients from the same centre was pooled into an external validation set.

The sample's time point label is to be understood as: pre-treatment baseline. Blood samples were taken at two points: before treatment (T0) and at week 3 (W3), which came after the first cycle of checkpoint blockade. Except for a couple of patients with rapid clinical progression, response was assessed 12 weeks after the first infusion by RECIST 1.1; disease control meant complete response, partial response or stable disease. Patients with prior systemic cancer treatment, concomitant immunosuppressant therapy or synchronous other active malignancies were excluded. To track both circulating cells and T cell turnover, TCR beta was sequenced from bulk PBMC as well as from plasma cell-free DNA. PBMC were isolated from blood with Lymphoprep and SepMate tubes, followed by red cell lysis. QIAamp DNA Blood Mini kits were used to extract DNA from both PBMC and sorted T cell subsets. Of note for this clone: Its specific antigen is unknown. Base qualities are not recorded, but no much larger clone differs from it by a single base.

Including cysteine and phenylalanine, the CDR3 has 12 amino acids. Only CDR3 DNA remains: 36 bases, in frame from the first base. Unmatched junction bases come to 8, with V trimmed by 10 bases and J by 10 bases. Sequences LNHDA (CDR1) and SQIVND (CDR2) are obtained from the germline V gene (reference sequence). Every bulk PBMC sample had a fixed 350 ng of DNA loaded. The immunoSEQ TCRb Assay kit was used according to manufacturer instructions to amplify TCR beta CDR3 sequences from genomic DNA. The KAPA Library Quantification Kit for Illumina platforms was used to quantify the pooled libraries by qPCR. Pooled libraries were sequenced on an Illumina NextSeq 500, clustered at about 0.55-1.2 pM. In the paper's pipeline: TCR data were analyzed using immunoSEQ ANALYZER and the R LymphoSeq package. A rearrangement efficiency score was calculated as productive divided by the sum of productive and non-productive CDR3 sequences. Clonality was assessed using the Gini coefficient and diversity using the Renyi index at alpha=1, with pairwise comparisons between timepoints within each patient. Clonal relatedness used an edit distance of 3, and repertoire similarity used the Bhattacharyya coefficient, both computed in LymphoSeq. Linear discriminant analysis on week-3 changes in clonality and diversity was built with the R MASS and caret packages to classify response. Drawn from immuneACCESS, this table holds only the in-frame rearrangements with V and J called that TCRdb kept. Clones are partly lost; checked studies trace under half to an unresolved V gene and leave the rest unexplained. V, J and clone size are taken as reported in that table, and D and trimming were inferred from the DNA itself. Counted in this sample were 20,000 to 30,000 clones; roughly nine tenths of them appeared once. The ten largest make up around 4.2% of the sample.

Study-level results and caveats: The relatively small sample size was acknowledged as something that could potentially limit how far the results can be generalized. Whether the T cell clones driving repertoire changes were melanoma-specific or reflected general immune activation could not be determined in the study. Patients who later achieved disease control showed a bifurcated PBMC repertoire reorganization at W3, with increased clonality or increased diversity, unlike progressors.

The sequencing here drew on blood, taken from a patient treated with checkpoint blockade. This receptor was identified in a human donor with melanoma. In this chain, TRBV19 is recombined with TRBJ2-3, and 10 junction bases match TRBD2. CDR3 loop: CATTIAGGAQYF. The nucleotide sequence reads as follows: TGTGCCACCACCATAGCGGGAGGTGCGCAGTATTTT.